The sequence of this T cell receptor beta chain was determined in a study of neoadjuvant nivolumab and ipilimumab in lung cancer. About the study: The combination arm added day-1 ipilimumab 1 mg/kg to nivolumab 3 mg/kg on days 1, 15, 29.

Points from the study as a whole: TCR receptors were sequenced in few samples.

Germline-derived CDR1 and CDR2 are SEHNR and FQNEAQ (reference sequence). Deletions cut 4 bases from V and 6 bases from J, with 13 bases between. The CDR3 contains 13 residues. Details on this clone: The antigen remains unidentified.

Libraries were prepared by immunoSEQ multiplex PCR; TCRdb keeps only in-frame clonotypes and omits some of them. The sample carries 39,000 or so clones, approximately 92% recorded once. The sequences come from peripheral blood, collected before neoadjuvant nivolumab, alone or with ipilimumab. V usage is TRBV7-9 and J usage is TRBJ2-7; a weak D match, TRBD1 (5 bases). This receptor was obtained from an adult with non-small cell lung cancer. CDR3 sequence (DNA): TGTGCCAGCAGCTCATTACGCAGGGTCGAGCAGTACTTC. It translates to CASSSLRRVEQYF.